The T cell receptor (beta chain) described here comes from a study of T-cell memory formation after mild COVID-19. About the study: TCR clusters were largely donor specific.

Looked up from germline, CDR1 is SGHTA and CDR2 is FQGTGA. This CDR3 spans 14 amino acids. Trimming removed 5 bases from V and 8 bases from J; junction bases left unmatched: 7. MiXCR, run by TCRdb on the 5' RACE reads, gives a single entry per CDR3 protein. The sample has 350,000 to 450,000 distinct CDR3 sequences, 28% seen once. Overall study results and limits: A balance of CD4 and CD8 characterized clones contracting day 15 to 85, whereas later expanders leaned CD4+. Some clones that responded were present in memory (sampled pre-infection), which suggests cross-reactive memory joined.

Remarks on this clonotype: Its specificity is unknown.

Input material: PBMCs or a T cell subset sorted from them (not recorded which). The chain has TRBV7-3 and TRBJ2-1; 9 nucleotides agree with TRBD1. The sequence was collected from an adult woman who had mild COVID-19 (a few samples of this study predate the infection). Cell type and time point are not known. CDR3: CASSAGTGTHEQFF. The DNA of the CDR3 is TGTGCCAGCAGCGCCGGGACAGGGACACATGAGCAGTTCTTC. Using reference TRBV7-3 and TRBJ2-1 for the parts outside the CDR3, the full variable domain is GAGVSQTPSNKVTEKGKYVELRCDPISGHTALYWYRQSLGQGPEFLIYFQGTGAADDSGLPNDRFFAVRPEGSVSTLKIQRTERGDSAVYLCASSAGTGTHEQFFGPGTRLTVL.